The 26 T cell receptor beta chains reported below all come from one sample, sequenced in a study of OX40 agonist ivuxolimab in advanced cancers. Profiled with immunoSEQ multiplex PCR; TCRdb holds only in-frame clones, not every one. Of around 56,000 clones listed, about four fifths were seen once; the top ten hold roughly 4.4%. The starting material was CD4+ or CD8+ T cells sorted from blood, obtained in a trial of the OX40 agonist ivuxolimab. The source of these receptors is an adult with an advanced solid tumor such as melanoma, head and neck, liver or kidney cancer.

The rearrangement joins TRBV7-3 to TRBJ2-2; TRBD2 matches 8 bases. Per the germline V gene, CDR1 is SGHTA and CDR2 is FQGTGA. This CDR3 has 15 amino acids. With V trimmed by 5 bases and J by 4 bases, 6 bases remained unmatched. CDR3 nucleotide sequence: TGTGCCAGCAGCCCCGGGGGGGAGCCCACCGGGGAGCTGTTTTTT. This gives the protein CASSPGGEPTGELFF. Using reference TRBV7-3 and TRBJ2-2 for the parts outside the CDR3, the full variable domain is GAGVSQTPSNKVTEKGKYVELRCDPISGHTALYWYRQSLGQGPEFLIYFQGTGAADDSGLPNDRFFAVRPEGSVSTLKIQRTERGDSAVYLCASSPGGEPTGELFFGEGSRLTVL.

V is TRBV25-1 and J is TRBJ2-2; 11 bases are shared with TRBD2. The germline CDR1 and CDR2 sequences are MGHDK and SYGVNS. The CDR3 consists of 16 residues. J was trimmed by 2 bases and V by 2 bases; bases with no gene match: 1. The DNA for the CDR3 is TGTGCCAGCAGTGAAACTAGCGGGGGAAACACCGGGGAGCTGTTTTTT. As protein: CASSETSGGNTGELFF.

This clone has a handful of counts. The chain combines TRBV27 with TRBJ1-6, with 9 bases that match TRBD1. The germline V gene has CDR1 MNHEY and CDR2 SMNVEV (reference sequence). After removal of 3 bases from V and 9 bases from J, the junction contained 12 bases not matched to a gene. The CDR3 has 17 amino acids. The CDR3 reads CASSLATGGASSSPLHF. CDR3 in DNA: TGTGCCAGCAGTTTGGCAACAGGGGGCGCGTCGTCTTCACCCCTCCACTTT.

The chain uses TRBV15 and TRBJ2-4; D perhaps matches TRBD1 (6 bases). Germline CDR1 LNHNV, CDR2 YYDKDF (reference sequence). V was cut by 4 bases and J by 2 bases, with 15 bases left in between. The CDR3 is made up of 16 amino acids. The CDR3 DNA is TGTGCCACCAGCACCTACAGGGACCGGCCCAAAAACATTCAGTACTTC. This gives the protein CATSTYRDRPKNIQYF. Based on the CDR3 plus reference TRBV15 and TRBJ2-4, the full variable domain is DAMVIQNPRYQVTQFGKPVTLSCSQTLNHNVMYWYQQKSSQAPKLLFHYYDKDFNNEADTPDNFQSRRPNTSFCFLDIRSPGLGDTAMYLCATSTYRDRPKNIQYFGAGTRLSVL.

The rearrangement uses TRBV7-3 and TRBJ2-2; 14 positions match TRBD2. The CDR3 sequence is 16 residues long. Trimming took 4 bases from V and 4 from J; bases not matched to a gene: 2. Germline assignment: CDR1 SGHTA and CDR2 FQGTGA. The CDR3 sequence is CASSSGTSGGTGELFF. The CDR3 bases are TGTGCCAGCAGCTCTGGGACTAGCGGGGGCACCGGGGAGCTGTTTTTT.

Only a few counts were recorded for this clone. This sequence joins TRBV2 and TRBJ1-5; maybe TRBD1 (6 bases). The CDR3 runs 15 residues. From germline, CDR1 is SNHLY and CDR2 FYNNEI. V was pared by 4 bases and J by 5 bases, with 15 bases between. The CDR3 here is CASSGGRGPDQPQHF. CDR3 nucleotides: TGTGCCAGCAGTGGGGGGCGCGGGCCCGATCAGCCCCAGCATTTT.

Only one count was recorded for this clone. DNA of the CDR3: TGTGCCAGCAGTTCAGCATATACGCAGTATTTT. Encoded protein: CASSSAYTQYF. The chain couples TRBV27 to TRBJ2-3; D is uncertain. CDR1 is MNHEY, CDR2 SMNVEV, per germline (reference sequence). The CDR3 is 11 amino acids. The V end lost 4 bases, the J end lost 7 bases, and 6 bases lay between the germline ends.

This sequence joins TRBV30 and TRBJ1-4; 7 bases are a match to TRBD1. Germline loops: CDR1 GTSNPN, CDR2 SVGIG (reference sequence). J was trimmed by 8 bases and V by 4 bases; bases with no gene match: 10. The CDR3 extends over 14 amino acids. CDR3 sequence reads: CAWMGQPVEEKLFF. CDR3 coding DNA: TGTGCCTGGATGGGACAGCCCGTTGAAGAAAAACTGTTTTTT.

As regards this clone: The junction does not match germline at one end; this may be a read error. The chain links TRBV4-1 to TRBJ1-3, with 7 nucleotides matching TRBD1. The CDR3 has 17 amino acids. The germline V gene encodes CDR1 MGHRA and CDR2 YSYEKL. For the CDR3, the DNA is TGCGCCAGCAGCCAAGATTCTGAGGGGGCTGGTGGAAACACCGTATATTTT. Its translation is CASSQDSEGAGGNTVYF.

The gene calls are TRBV29-1 and TRBJ2-1; D uncertain. This CDR3 comprises 12 residues. Germline V lookup: CDR1 SQVTM, CDR2 ANQGSEA. V was trimmed by 6 bases and J by 6 bases, leaving 12 bases between them. CDR3 nucleotide sequence: TGCAGCGTCTGGAGAAGCTCCAATGAGCAGTTCTTC. It encodes CSVWRSSNEQFF.

This sequence joins TRBV6-5 and TRBJ1-1, with D possibly being TRBD1 (6 bases). Trimming removed 7 bases from V and 1 base from J, with 13 bases in between. Germline V gene lookup returns CDR1 MNHEY and CDR2 SVGAGI. The CDR3 spans 14 residues. CDR3 in amino acids: CASTWGRGNTEAFF. DNA for the CDR3: TGTGCCAGCACTTGGGGGCGCGGGAACACTGAAGCTTTCTTT.

This sequence joins TRBV2 and TRBJ2-7; 10 bases line up with TRBD1. With 4 bases clipped from V and 4 bases from J, the junction kept 4 bases outside the gene matches. The germline gives CDR1 SNHLY, CDR2 FYNNEI. CDR3 length: 14 residues. The CDR3 sequence is CASSATGGRYEQYF. The DNA of the CDR3 is TGTGCCAGCAGTGCGACAGGGGGCAGATACGAGCAGTACTTC.

V is TRBV7-2 and J is TRBJ2-7; D gene ambiguous. The CDR3 has 11 amino acids. CDR1 is SGHTA, CDR2 FQGNSA, per germline. V lost 5 bases to trimming and J lost 2 bases, with 4 bases between them. The CDR3 sequence: CASSVTYEQYF. The CDR3 bases are TGTGCCAGCAGCGTTACCTACGAGCAGTACTTC.

The CDR3 reads CASSLGQGAQETQYF. The CDR3 DNA sequence: TGTGCCAGCAGTTTGGGACAGGGGGCCCAAGAGACCCAGTACTTC. This chain uses TRBV28 with TRBJ2-5; 12 bases fit TRBD1. Germline V gene lookup returns CDR1 MDHEN and CDR2 SYDVKM. The CDR3 runs 15 residues. J gave up 1 base and V 3 bases, and 0 bases lay outside the gene matches.

The chain couples TRBV9 to TRBJ2-1; 7 bases align to TRBD1. The V and J ends lost 0 bases and 4 bases, in that order; junction bases with no gene match: 4. CDR1 SGDLS and CDR2 YYNGEE come from the germline V gene. CDR3 length equals 15 residues. The CDR3 sequence is CASSVVGTEYNEQFF. The CDR3 region has the DNA TGTGCCAGCAGCGTAGTCGGGACAGAATACAATGAGCAGTTCTTC.

The rearrangement links TRBV6-6 to TRBJ2-1, with 8 bases fitting TRBD1. The CDR3 runs 12 residues. The germline CDR1 and CDR2 sequences are MNHNY and SVGAGI (reference sequence). The J segment lost 12 bases and the V segment lost 7 bases, leaving 8 bases of the junction unmatched. CDR3 coding DNA: TGTGCCAGCAACCCACAGGGGGTCGGGCAGTTCTTC. Its translation: CASNPQGVGQFF.

The V call is TRBV7-8, the J call TRBJ1-1; 11 bases line up with TRBD1. Germline CDR1 and CDR2: SGHVS and FQNEAQ. Germline trimming cut 1 base from V and 3 bases from J; bases unmatched to any gene: 4. The CDR3 totals 16 residues. Here the CDR3 reads CASSLVGQGAHTEAFF. The DNA for the CDR3 is TGTGCCAGCAGCTTAGTAGGACAGGGGGCCCACACTGAAGCTTTCTTT.

The chain recombines TRBV7-8 with TRBJ1-5, with D unclear. Germline V gives CDR1 SGHVS, CDR2 FQNEAQ. V dropped 3 bases and J dropped 2 bases, with 11 bases sitting between them. The CDR3 length is 15 residues. In nucleotides, the CDR3 is TGTGCCAGCAGCTTGGGGAGGGAGGGCAATCAGCCCCAGCATTTT. Residues: CASSLGREGNQPQHF.

The chain joins TRBV6-6 to TRBJ1-3, with D possibly matching TRBD1 (6 bases). Germline-derived CDR1 and CDR2 are MNHNY and SVGAGI (reference sequence). The CDR3 has 15 residues. Trimming left V 5 bases short and J 0 bases short, with 11 bases between. The CDR3 sequence: CASSRDRSSGNTIYF. The CDR3 bases are TGTGCCAGCAGTAGAGACAGGAGCTCTGGAAACACCATATATTTT.

This chain links TRBV23-1 with TRBJ1-4; no reliable D call. TRBV23-1 is known as an ORF, though its function is uncertain. This CDR3 comprises 14 residues. The ends were cut back, 11 bases at V and 4 bases at J, with 17 bases in the middle. The DNA of the CDR3 is TGCGCCGATAAAAACCGAGAACTTAATGAAAAACTGTTTTTT. Translating gives CADKNRELNEKLFF.

J is TRBJ2-2 and V is TRBV4-1; 10 bases map to TRBD2. The CDR3 spans 14 residues. Germline CDR1 is MGHRA and CDR2 is YSYEKL. J lost 6 bases, V lost 4 bases, and 2 bases had no gene match. The CDR3 sequence: CASSPSGRAGELFF. CDR3 sequence (DNA): TGCGCCAGCAGCCCTAGCGGGAGAGCCGGGGAGCTGTTTTTT.

The chain couples TRBV30 to TRBJ2-5, with D possibly TRBD1 on 6 matching bases. The V gene's germline CDR1 is GTSNPN and CDR2 SVGIG (reference sequence). This CDR3 has 15 residues. V lost 2 bases and J lost 1, with 14 bases in between. CDR3 sequence (DNA): TGTGCCTGGAGTTTGGGGGCCGGGGTCCAAGAGACCCAGTACTTC. Residues: CAWSLGAGVQETQYF.

This clone was observed a few times. The chain combines TRBV30 with TRBJ1-3; TRBD1 might be the D (5 bases). CDR1 and CDR2 from the germline V gene are GTSNPN and SVGIG (reference sequence). Trimming removed 3 bases from V and 0 bases from J, with 24 bases in between. This CDR3 spans 19 amino acids. This chain's CDR3 is CAWSRPGGDLFLSGNTIYF. The CDR3 DNA is TGTGCCTGGAGCCGTCCCGGGGGGGACCTTTTTCTCTCTGGAAACACCATATATTTT.

The chain is built from TRBV2 and TRBJ1-2, with D unclear. The germline V gene encodes CDR1 SNHLY and CDR2 FYNNEI. This CDR3 is 14 amino acids long. V gave up 6 bases and J gave up 6 bases, with 17 bases separating them. The CDR3 DNA is TGTGCCAGCAGCCTAGACCCAGCGAGCCATGGCTACACCTTC. Its translation is CASSLDPASHGYTF.

The CDR3 bases are TGTGCCAGCAGTCCAAGGGAGGTTAGCAATCAGCCCCAGCATTTT. Translating gives CASSPREVSNQPQHF. The chain employs TRBV6-6 and TRBJ1-5; no firm D call. This CDR3 is built from 15 residues. V shed 5 bases and J shed 0 bases, with 11 bases lying between them. Germline V lookup: CDR1 MNHNY, CDR2 SVGAGI (reference sequence).

V and J are TRBV10-1 and TRBJ2-1; 11 nucleotides align to TRBD2. V shed 3 bases and J 7 bases; nucleotides not matched to a gene: 5. Germline V lookup: CDR1 WNHNN, CDR2 SYGVQD (reference sequence). The CDR3 runs to 15 residues. The CDR3 region is CASSDSSGGSNEQFF. CDR3 nucleotides: TGCGCCAGCAGTGATTCTAGCGGGGGGTCGAATGAGCAGTTCTTC.